A selection of T cell receptor beta chains follows, all from one sample in a study of cytomegalovirus exposure and HLA in healthy donors. Here immunoSEQ multiplex PCR was the method, and the copy in TCRdb shows in-frame clones only, minus some. The sample consists of just over 150,000 clones, about 80% of them appearing once. Sequenced sample: PBMCs. The receptor set was obtained from a woman aged 45-65 years in good health and CMV-seropositive. The CDR3 runs from the conserved cysteine through the conserved F or W. Each record gives: clone size, D gene, J gene, V gene, CDR3 protein, CDR3 DNA. A D gene is named only where the DNA matches it firmly. Clone size appears in some rows only: once, few, many, or a class for an expanded clone.

clone_size: few; d_call: TRBD1; j_call: TRBJ1-6; v_call: TRBV7-8; cdr3_aa: CASSFDRGPLHF; cdr3_nt: TGTGCCAGCAGCTTTGACAGGGGACCCCTCCACTTT
clone_size: few; d_call: TRBD1; j_call: TRBJ1-2; v_call: TRBV4-3; cdr3_aa: CASSQDLVGTGYGYTF; cdr3_nt: TGCGCCAGCAGCCAAGATTTAGTCGGGACAGGCTATGGCTACACCTTC
clone_size: -; d_call: -; j_call: TRBJ1-6; v_call: TRBV2; cdr3_aa: CASIGGRESSPLHF; cdr3_nt: TGTGCCAGCATCGGGGGGAGGGAGAGTTCACCCCTCCACTTT
clone_size: -; d_call: -; j_call: TRBJ1-4; v_call: TRBV13; cdr3_aa: CASSLERDNEKLFF; cdr3_nt: TGTGCCAGCAGCTTAGAGAGGGATAATGAAAAACTGTTTTTT
clone_size: -; d_call: -; j_call: TRBJ2-7; v_call: TRBV5-4; cdr3_aa: CASSLAGPGRGEQYF; cdr3_nt: TGTGCCAGCAGCTTGGCTGGGCCCGGTCGGGGAGAGCAGTACTTC
clone_size: once; d_call: TRBD1; j_call: TRBJ2-1; v_call: TRBV10-1; cdr3_aa: CASSPTGLGNEQFF; cdr3_nt: TGCGCCAGCAGTCCGACAGGGTTGGGGAATGAGCAGTTCTTC
clone_size: -; d_call: -; j_call: TRBJ2-1; v_call: TRBV25-1; cdr3_aa: CASSPLLVGEQFF; cdr3_nt: TGTGCCAGCAGTCCCCTACTAGTCGGTGAGCAGTTCTTC
clone_size: -; d_call: TRBD2; j_call: TRBJ2-1; v_call: TRBV2; cdr3_aa: CASSTRTSSYEQFF; cdr3_nt: TGTGCCAGCAGCACTCGGACTAGCTCTTATGAGCAGTTCTTC
clone_size: -; d_call: -; j_call: TRBJ1-4; v_call: TRBV25-1; cdr3_aa: CASSEYGPNEKLFF; cdr3_nt: TGTGCCAGCAGTGAATACGGTCCCAATGAAAAACTGTTTTTT
clone_size: -; d_call: TRBD2; j_call: TRBJ2-3; v_call: TRBV5-1; cdr3_aa: CTSSGRGATDTQYF; cdr3_nt: TGCACCAGCAGCGGGCGGGGGGCCACAGATACGCAGTATTTT
clone_size: -; d_call: TRBD2; j_call: TRBJ2-3; v_call: TRBV7-2; cdr3_aa: CASSLGGTSGVTDTQYF; cdr3_nt: TGTGCCAGCAGCTTAGGGGGGACTAGCGGGGTGACAGATACGCAGTATTTT
clone_size: few; d_call: -; j_call: TRBJ2-1; v_call: TRBV6-5; cdr3_aa: CASSDGGYGQFF; cdr3_nt: TGTGCCAGCAGTGATGGAGGGTACGGGCAGTTCTTC
clone_size: once; d_call: -; j_call: TRBJ2-1; v_call: TRBV14; cdr3_aa: CASSQLTGSSYNEQFF; cdr3_nt: TGTGCCAGCAGCCAATTAACGGGGAGCTCCTACAATGAGCAGTTCTTC
clone_size: -; d_call: -; j_call: TRBJ2-7; v_call: TRBV19; cdr3_aa: CASSPFRGNYEQYF; cdr3_nt: TGTGCCAGTAGCCCGTTCCGGGGTAACTACGAGCAGTACTTC
clone_size: -; d_call: -; j_call: TRBJ1-6; v_call: TRBV10-3; cdr3_aa: CAISEGGTGRVSPLHF; cdr3_nt: TGTGCCATCAGTGAAGGTGGAACAGGGAGGGTTTCACCCCTCCACTTT
clone_size: -; d_call: -; j_call: TRBJ2-2; v_call: TRBV7-6; cdr3_aa: CASSPGGRELFF; cdr3_nt: TGTGCCAGCAGCCCCGGAGGGCGGGAGCTGTTTTTT
clone_size: -; d_call: TRBD2; j_call: TRBJ2-3; v_call: TRBV9; cdr3_aa: CASSSIGRGGRTDTQYF; cdr3_nt: TGTGCCAGCAGCTCCATAGGGCGGGGGGGGCGCACAGATACGCAGTATTTT
clone_size: -; d_call: -; j_call: TRBJ2-2; v_call: TRBV6-1; cdr3_aa: CASSAPVGGAAGELFF; cdr3_nt: TGTGCCAGCAGTGCTCCTGTAGGGGGGGCCGCCGGGGAGCTGTTTTTT
clone_size: -; d_call: -; j_call: TRBJ1-5; v_call: TRBV15; cdr3_aa: CATSPRSRSGNQPQHF; cdr3_nt: TGTGCCACCAGCCCTCGGAGCAGATCAGGCAATCAGCCCCAGCATTTT
clone_size: -; d_call: TRBD1; j_call: TRBJ2-2; v_call: TRBV5-1; cdr3_aa: CASSEQGAPNTGELFF; cdr3_nt: TGCGCCAGCAGCGAACAGGGGGCGCCGAACACCGGGGAGCTGTTTTTT
clone_size: once; d_call: -; j_call: TRBJ1-6; v_call: TRBV6-1; cdr3_aa: CASSLTSTGNSPLHF; cdr3_nt: TGTGCCAGCAGTTTAACTTCGACGGGGAATTCACCCCTCCACTTT
clone_size: -; d_call: TRBD1; j_call: TRBJ1-5; v_call: TRBV28; cdr3_aa: CASSLRQGPQHF; cdr3_nt: TGTGCCAGCAGTTTGCGACAGGGGCCCCAGCATTTT
clone_size: -; d_call: -; j_call: TRBJ2-3; v_call: TRBV13; cdr3_aa: CASSLGQGGKQYF; cdr3_nt: TGTGCCAGCAGCCTAGGACAGGGAGGGAAGCAGTATTTT
clone_size: -; d_call: -; j_call: TRBJ1-5; v_call: TRBV25-1; cdr3_aa: CASREGNQPQHF; cdr3_nt: TGTGCCAGCAGGGAGGGGAATCAGCCCCAGCATTTT
clone_size: -; d_call: TRBD1; j_call: TRBJ2-7; v_call: TRBV7-2; cdr3_aa: CASSSPGTGSYEQYF; cdr3_nt: TGTGCCAGCAGCTCCCCCGGGACAGGCTCCTACGAGCAGTACTTC
clone_size: -; d_call: TRBD1; j_call: TRBJ2-7; v_call: TRBV4-1; cdr3_aa: CASSQEPGGWLEQYF; cdr3_nt: TGCGCCAGCAGCCAAGAACCAGGGGGCTGGCTGGAGCAGTACTTC
clone_size: once; d_call: TRBD2; j_call: TRBJ2-7; v_call: TRBV30; cdr3_aa: CASSTGTSASEQYF; cdr3_nt: TGTGCCTCCTCCACCGGGACTAGCGCCAGCGAGCAGTACTTC
clone_size: -; d_call: -; j_call: TRBJ2-2; v_call: TRBV5-1; cdr3_aa: CASGETDTGELFF; cdr3_nt: TGCGCCAGCGGTGAGACTGACACCGGGGAGCTGTTTTTT
clone_size: -; d_call: -; j_call: TRBJ2-7; v_call: TRBV15; cdr3_aa: CATSRDRNEQYF; cdr3_nt: TGTGCCACCAGCAGAGATAGAAACGAGCAGTACTTC
clone_size: -; d_call: -; j_call: TRBJ2-1; v_call: TRBV5-1; cdr3_aa: CASSLAGLSSYNEQFF; cdr3_nt: TGCGCCAGCAGCTTGGCAGGGCTCAGCTCCTACAATGAGCAGTTCTTC
clone_size: few; d_call: -; j_call: TRBJ1-1; v_call: TRBV5-1; cdr3_aa: CASRSSTEAFF; cdr3_nt: TGCGCCAGCAGATCGAGCACTGAAGCTTTCTTT
clone_size: -; d_call: -; j_call: TRBJ2-2; v_call: TRBV7-6; cdr3_aa: CASSLVSGGRTGELFF; cdr3_nt: TGTGCCAGCAGCTTAGTTTCGGGGGGCCGGACCGGGGAGCTGTTTTTT
clone_size: few; d_call: TRBD1; j_call: TRBJ1-6; v_call: TRBV7-9; cdr3_aa: CASSFTDRGRGSPLHF; cdr3_nt: TGTGCCAGCAGTTTCACTGACAGGGGGCGGGGGTCACCCCTCCACTTT
clone_size: -; d_call: TRBD1; j_call: TRBJ2-7; v_call: TRBV7-2; cdr3_aa: CASSIDRGSYEQYF; cdr3_nt: TGTGCCAGCAGCATCGACAGGGGCTCCTACGAGCAGTACTTC
clone_size: -; d_call: -; j_call: TRBJ2-1; v_call: TRBV7-8; cdr3_aa: CASSLASLTGIGANEQFF; cdr3_nt: TGTGCCAGCAGCTTAGCTTCTCTCACAGGGATTGGTGCTAATGAGCAGTTCTTC
clone_size: -; d_call: TRBD1; j_call: TRBJ2-7; v_call: TRBV19; cdr3_aa: CASSMPGTAFLNEQYF; cdr3_nt: TGTGCCAGTAGTATGCCCGGGACAGCCTTCCTCAACGAGCAGTACTTC
clone_size: -; d_call: TRBD1; j_call: TRBJ1-3; v_call: TRBV7-7; cdr3_aa: CASSLGQGNSLDSGNTIYF; cdr3_nt: TGTGCCAGCAGCTTGGGACAGGGAAATTCGTTGGACTCTGGAAACACCATATATTTT
clone_size: -; d_call: TRBD1; j_call: TRBJ2-1; v_call: TRBV10-3; cdr3_aa: CAISESGTAGNEQFF; cdr3_nt: TGTGCCATCAGTGAGTCAGGGACAGCTGGTAATGAGCAGTTCTTC
clone_size: -; d_call: -; j_call: TRBJ2-4; v_call: TRBV6-6; cdr3_aa: CASTSFPESIQYF; cdr3_nt: TGTGCCAGCACCTCATTTCCGGAGAGCATTCAGTACTTC
clone_size: -; d_call: TRBD1; j_call: TRBJ1-3; v_call: TRBV5-1; cdr3_aa: CASRTQGAGNTIYF; cdr3_nt: TGCGCCAGCAGGACACAGGGGGCAGGAAACACCATATATTTT
clone_size: -; d_call: -; j_call: TRBJ1-4; v_call: TRBV7-9; cdr3_aa: CASALEVTNEKLFF; cdr3_nt: TGTGCCAGCGCCCTAGAGGTCACTAATGAAAAACTGTTTTTT
clone_size: once; d_call: TRBD1; j_call: TRBJ2-3; v_call: TRBV15; cdr3_aa: CATSSGTGGAQGDTQYF; cdr3_nt: TGTGCCACCAGCAGTGGGACAGGTGGGGCACAAGGCGATACGCAGTATTTT
clone_size: -; d_call: TRBD1; j_call: TRBJ1-2; v_call: TRBV18; cdr3_aa: CASSPGQGRERSGYTF; cdr3_nt: TGTGCCAGCTCACCCGGACAGGGGCGGGAGCGGAGTGGCTACACCTTC
clone_size: -; d_call: -; j_call: TRBJ2-1; v_call: TRBV7-6; cdr3_aa: CASSSEAEQFF; cdr3_nt: TGTGCCAGCAGCTCCGAAGCTGAGCAGTTCTTC
clone_size: -; d_call: TRBD1; j_call: TRBJ1-3; v_call: TRBV7-2; cdr3_aa: CASSLPAGGSGNTIYF; cdr3_nt: TGTGCCAGCAGCTTGCCAGCAGGGGGTTCTGGAAACACCATATATTTT
clone_size: -; d_call: -; j_call: TRBJ1-2; v_call: TRBV12-5; cdr3_aa: CASGPAGREVVDYGYTF; cdr3_nt: TGTGCTAGTGGTCCCGCGGGCAGGGAGGTGGTAGACTATGGCTACACCTTC
clone_size: -; d_call: -; j_call: TRBJ2-1; v_call: TRBV5-1; cdr3_aa: CASSLNGDYNEQFF; cdr3_nt: TGCGCCAGCAGCTTGAACGGGGACTACAATGAGCAGTTCTTC
clone_size: -; d_call: -; j_call: TRBJ2-2; v_call: TRBV2; cdr3_aa: CASSEVIGGGELFF; cdr3_nt: TGTGCCAGCAGTGAAGTAATCGGGGGCGGGGAGCTGTTTTTT
clone_size: -; d_call: -; j_call: TRBJ1-1; v_call: TRBV12-5; cdr3_aa: CASGLAPRGGNTEAFF; cdr3_nt: TGTGCTAGTGGTTTGGCCCCGCGGGGGGGAAACACTGAAGCTTTCTTT
clone_size: few; d_call: -; j_call: TRBJ1-3; v_call: TRBV4-3; cdr3_aa: CASSQSRGNTIYF; cdr3_nt: TGCGCCAGCAGCCAATCTCGGGGAAACACCATATATTTT
clone_size: -; d_call: TRBD2; j_call: TRBJ2-1; v_call: TRBV6-1; cdr3_aa: CASSEEPSGGWYNEQFF; cdr3_nt: TGTGCCAGCAGTGAAGAGCCTAGCGGGGGGTGGTACAATGAGCAGTTCTTC
clone_size: -; d_call: -; j_call: TRBJ1-1; v_call: TRBV7-9; cdr3_aa: CSSSLGADEAFF; cdr3_nt: TGTTCCAGCAGCTTAGGGGCCGATGAAGCTTTCTTT
clone_size: -; d_call: -; j_call: TRBJ1-1; v_call: TRBV7-2; cdr3_aa: CASSVQENTEAFF; cdr3_nt: TGTGCCAGCAGCGTACAGGAGAACACTGAAGCTTTCTTT
clone_size: -; d_call: -; j_call: TRBJ1-1; v_call: TRBV2; cdr3_aa: CASTLQGNTEAFF; cdr3_nt: TGTGCCAGCACCCTCCAGGGGAACACTGAAGCTTTCTTT
clone_size: -; d_call: -; j_call: TRBJ1-3; v_call: TRBV6-1; cdr3_aa: CASSELRFGRENTIYF; cdr3_nt: TGTGCCAGCAGTGAATTGCGATTCGGCAGGGAAAACACCATATATTTT
clone_size: -; d_call: -; j_call: TRBJ2-3; v_call: TRBV7-9; cdr3_aa: CASSPSTDTQYF; cdr3_nt: TGTGCCAGCAGTCCTAGCACAGATACGCAGTATTTT
clone_size: -; d_call: -; j_call: TRBJ1-2; v_call: TRBV30; cdr3_aa: CAWSGEWRRYTF; cdr3_nt: TGTGCCTGGAGTGGTGAGTGGCGGCGCTACACCTTC
clone_size: -; d_call: -; j_call: TRBJ1-1; v_call: TRBV19; cdr3_aa: CASSIARTGNTEAFF; cdr3_nt: TGTGCCAGTAGTATAGCACGTACGGGGAACACTGAAGCTTTCTTT
clone_size: -; d_call: -; j_call: TRBJ1-5; v_call: TRBV6-1; cdr3_aa: CATRIRTDLWPQHF; cdr3_nt: TGTGCCACCCGGATAAGGACAGACCTTTGGCCCCAGCATTTT